This T cell receptor (beta chain) emerged from a study of T cells in Graves' hyperthyroidism and ophthalmopathy. The CDR3 is made up of 15 amino acids. Germline-derived CDR1 and CDR2 are DFQATT and SNEGSKA (reference sequence). General study points: A model of 13 V-J features distinguished ophthalmopathy from stable hyperthyroidism. Appearing also in blood were most of the thyroid clonotypes expanded above 0.001.

The source material, RNA transcripts, was used to amplify TCR beta CDR3 regions. Carried out on the TCR CDR3, a first-round RT-PCR used the HTBI primer set. TCRdb recomputed calls from the multiplex PCR reads with MiXCR, one row per CDR3 protein. The repertoire holds roughly 380,000 distinct CDR3 sequences, with around 18% as singletons. Patients were excluded for uncontrolled infection, other autoimmune disease, pregnancy or lactation. Diagnostic assessment was based on clinical symptoms, serum thyroxine and TRAb, thyroid ultrasound and orbital computed tomography. This clonotype was observed many times. Its antigen is still unknown. The junction differs from germline at one of its ends, possibly a read error.

Sequencing used blood. The receptor's source is a woman in her thirties or forties with Graves' ophthalmopathy. The chain has TRBV20-1 and TRBJ1-2; D might be TRBD1 (6 bases). The CDR3 region has the DNA TGCGGTGCTAGAGAACCTGCGACAGGATCTTATGGCTACACCTTC. Translated: CGAREPATGSYGYTF.